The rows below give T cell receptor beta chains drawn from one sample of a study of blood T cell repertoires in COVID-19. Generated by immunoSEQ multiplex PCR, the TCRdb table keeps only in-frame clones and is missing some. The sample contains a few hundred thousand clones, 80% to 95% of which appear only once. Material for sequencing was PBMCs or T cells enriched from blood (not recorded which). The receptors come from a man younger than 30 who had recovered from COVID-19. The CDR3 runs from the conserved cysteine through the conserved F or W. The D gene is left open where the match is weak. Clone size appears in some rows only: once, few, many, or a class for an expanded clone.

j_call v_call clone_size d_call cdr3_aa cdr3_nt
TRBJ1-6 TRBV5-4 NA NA CASSWDTANSPLHF TGTGCCAGCAGCTGGGACACGGCGAATTCACCCCTCCACTTT
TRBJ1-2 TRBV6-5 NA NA CASGEGYYGYTF TGTGCCAGCGGGGAGGGGTACTATGGCTACACCTTC
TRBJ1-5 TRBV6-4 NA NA CASKREAYSNQPQHF TGTGCCAGCAAAAGGGAGGCTTATAGCAATCAGCCCCAGCATTTT
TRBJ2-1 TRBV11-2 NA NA CASSFSPDAGQNNEQFF TGTGCCAGCAGCTTTTCCCCGGATGCAGGCCAGAACAATGAGCAGTTCTTC
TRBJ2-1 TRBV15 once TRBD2 CATSRLAVSYNEQFF TGTGCCACCAGCAGGCTAGCGGTGTCCTACAATGAGCAGTTCTTC
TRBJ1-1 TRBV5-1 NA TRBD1 CASTGQGNTEAFF TGCGCCAGCACCGGACAGGGGAACACTGAAGCTTTCTTT
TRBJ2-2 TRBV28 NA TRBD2 CASSDTSAGGTGELFF TGTGCCAGCAGTGACACTTCGGCGGGGGGAACCGGGGAGCTGTTTTTT
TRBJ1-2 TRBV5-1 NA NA CASSLASQGLGYNYGYTF TGCGCCAGCAGCTTGGCCAGCCAGGGGCTGGGGTACAACTATGGCTACACCTTC
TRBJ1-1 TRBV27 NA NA CASSSGVGLNTEAFF TGTGCCAGCAGTTCGGGGGTAGGATTGAACACTGAAGCTTTCTTT
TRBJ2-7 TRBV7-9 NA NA CASSLASSYEQYF TGTGCCAGCAGTCTGGCCAGCTCCTACGAGCAGTACTTC